This paragraph reports one TCR beta chain. Its antigen is not known. The data originate from a study of radiation and T cells in renal cell carcinoma. Whole-study findings and limits: Pretreatment tumor biopsies were lacking, so baseline clonotypes are unknown.

Indicated time point: blood 2 weeks post-SBRT. Specified treatment: 15 Gy SBRT to primary tumor, nephrectomy 4 weeks later. Radiation-treated patients gave blood at baseline, week 2 and week 4. Clones were sequenced by immunoSEQ multiplex PCR, and TCRdb holds only the in-frame ones, with some missing. The table lists more than 100,000 clones, 88% of them singletons. V shed 1 base and J shed 2 bases, with 15 bases lying between them. CDR1 and CDR2 (germline): MGHDK, SYGVNS. The CDR3 runs to 16 residues. The source was blood, collected from a patient whose treatment included radiotherapy and nephrectomy. This TCR came from a woman aged 70 to 79 with renal cell carcinoma. This chain links TRBV25-1 with TRBJ2-7, with unresolved D. In DNA, the CDR3 is TGTGCCAGCAGTGAATCGGGCGGCCAACGCACCTACGAGCAGTACTTC. Residues: CASSESGGQRTYEQYF.